Listed below are T cell receptor beta chains from one sample, sequenced in a study of identical twins. MiXCR, applied by TCRdb to the 5' RACE reads, yields one record per CDR3 protein. The sample lists approximately 890,000 distinct CDR3 sequences, more than 9% seen once, with about 1.5% in the top ten. These data also featured in a second study, about yellow fever vaccine responses in identical twins.

The sample was PBMCs. The receptors stem from a woman younger than 35 in good health. The CDR3 runs from the conserved cysteine through the conserved F or W. Fields, in order: clone size, D gene, V gene, J gene, CDR3 protein, CDR3 DNA. D genes are given only for firm matches. The size entry is marked missing in some rows and otherwise reads once, few, many or a size class.

abundance: NA; d_gene: TRBD1; v_gene: TRBV3-1; j_gene: TRBJ1-1; CDR3aa: CASSYRNRGQGDPEAFF; CDR3nt: TGTGCCAGCAGCTATCGAAACAGGGGTCAAGGGGACCCTGAAGCTTTCTTT
abundance: NA; d_gene: TRBD1; v_gene: TRBV9; j_gene: TRBJ1-6; CDR3aa: CASSAEETGGNTNSPLHF; CDR3nt: TGTGCCAGCAGCGCAGAAGAGACAGGGGGTAACACTAATTCACCCCTCCACTTT
abundance: NA; d_gene: TRBD2; v_gene: TRBV7-7; j_gene: TRBJ2-2; CDR3aa: CASSFTLAGVAGELFF; CDR3nt: TGTGCCAGCAGCTTCACGCTAGCGGGAGTCGCCGGGGAGCTGTTTTTT
abundance: NA; d_gene: NA; v_gene: TRBV3-1; j_gene: TRBJ1-1; CDR3aa: CASSQAVTEAFF; CDR3nt: TGTGCCAGCAGCCAAGCAGTCACTGAAGCTTTCTTT
abundance: NA; d_gene: TRBD2; v_gene: TRBV11-2; j_gene: TRBJ2-1; CDR3aa: CASSFGAGIIEQFF; CDR3nt: TGTGCCAGCAGCTTTGGAGCGGGGATCATTGAGCAGTTCTTC
abundance: many; d_gene: NA; v_gene: TRBV24-1; j_gene: TRBJ2-5; CDR3aa: CATRGNLSETQYF; CDR3nt: TGTGCCACCAGGGGAAACCTATCGGAGACCCAGTACTTC
abundance: NA; d_gene: TRBD1; v_gene: TRBV20-1; j_gene: TRBJ1-1; CDR3aa: CSARGLRDRVTEAFF; CDR3nt: TGCAGTGCTAGAGGCCTCCGGGACAGGGTCACTGAAGCTTTCTTT
abundance: few; d_gene: NA; v_gene: TRBV6-1; j_gene: TRBJ2-2; CDR3aa: CASSDPPGRWMRAGELFF; CDR3nt: TGTGCCAGCAGTGACCCCCCGGGGAGGTGGATGAGAGCCGGGGAGCTGTTTTTT
abundance: few; d_gene: NA; v_gene: TRBV5-1; j_gene: TRBJ1-6; CDR3aa: CASSLGQRLNNSPLHF; CDR3nt: TGCGCCAGCAGCCTAGGACAGAGACTTAATAATTCACCCCTCCACTTT
abundance: NA; d_gene: NA; v_gene: TRBV9; j_gene: TRBJ2-3; CDR3aa: CASSVPLYGGPTDTQYF; CDR3nt: TGTGCCAGCAGCGTACCCCTGTATGGGGGACCCACAGATACGCAGTATTTT
abundance: NA; d_gene: NA; v_gene: TRBV3-1; j_gene: TRBJ2-2; CDR3aa: CASSRTESNTGELFF; CDR3nt: TGTGCCAGCAGTCGGACGGAATCGAACACCGGGGAGCTGTTTTTT
abundance: NA; d_gene: TRBD2; v_gene: TRBV28; j_gene: TRBJ2-7; CDR3aa: CASRERGPVGEQYF; CDR3nt: TGTGCCAGCAGGGAGCGGGGACCCGTGGGGGAGCAGTACTTC
abundance: few; d_gene: NA; v_gene: TRBV29-1; j_gene: TRBJ1-1; CDR3aa: CSADTEAFF; CDR3nt: TGCAGCGCCGACACTGAAGCTTTCTTT
abundance: few; d_gene: TRBD2; v_gene: TRBV4-1; j_gene: TRBJ2-7; CDR3aa: CASSQGEGRNEQYF; CDR3nt: TGCGCCAGCAGCCAGGGGGAGGGCAGGAACGAGCAGTACTTC
abundance: few; d_gene: NA; v_gene: TRBV6-1; j_gene: TRBJ1-2; CDR3aa: CASSEAGRPYGYTF; CDR3nt: TGTGCCAGCAGTGAAGCCGGCAGGCCGTATGGCTACACCTTC